The 22 T cell receptor beta chains below all came from one sample that was sequenced in a study of blood T cell repertoires in COVID-19. The table came from immunoSEQ multiplex PCR; TCRdb's copy has only in-frame clones and leaves some out. The sample carries 62,000 or so clones, around 90% recorded once. What was sequenced was peripheral blood. Receptor source: a human donor in a cohort sampled during active COVID-19.

This clone was found a few times. The chain has TRBV3-1 (or the pseudogene TRBV3-2) and TRBJ1-2, with D possibly matching TRBD1 (6 bases). The CDR3 length is 14 residues. CDR1 LGHDT and CDR2 YNNKEL come from the germline V gene (reference sequence). V lost 0 bases and J lost 13, with 18 bases in between. CDR3 amino acids: CASSQDFGNQGITF. CDR3 sequence (DNA): TGTGCCAGCAGCCAAGATTTCGGGAATCAGGGGATCACCTTC.

This chain uses TRBV29-1 with TRBJ1-1, with D possibly being TRBD1 (5 bases). Looked up from germline, CDR1 is SQVTM and CDR2 is ANQGSEA. V lost 7 bases and J lost 10, with 16 bases in between. The CDR3 is made up of 11 amino acids. The CDR3: CSAERGGGAFF. For the CDR3, the DNA is TGCAGCGCAGAGAGGGGAGGAGGAGCTTTCTTT.

V is TRBV18 and J is TRBJ1-5; 9 bases align to TRBD1. Germline-derived CDR1 and CDR2 are KGHSH and LQKENI. The CDR3 totals 17 residues. The ends lost 6 bases at V and 1 base at J; junction bases unmatched: 10. CDR3 bases: TGTGCCAGCTCCCCTTCGGGGGGGACAGGGAGCAATCAGCCCCAGCATTTT. Translating it yields CASSPSGGTGSNQPQHF.

The chain couples TRBV7-2 to TRBJ2-5, with a weak D call TRBD2 (6 bases). Germline lookup yields CDR1 SGHTA and CDR2 FQGNSA. V shed 1 base and J shed 5 bases, with 17 bases lying between them. The CDR3 extends over 16 amino acids. The CDR3, as DNA: TGTGCCAGCAGCTTAGAGTCGGCGGGGAAAGGGGAGACCCAGTACTTC. The encoded protein is CASSLESAGKGETQYF.

This clone was counted once. The chain has TRBV7-5 and TRBJ2-1; the DNA was not compared with TRBD1, the D call given in the table. TRBV7-5 is flagged as a pseudogene. The CDR3 covers 15 residues. CDR3 loop: CARSGRDRGCNEQFF. The CDR3 region has the DNA TGTGCCAGAAGCGGCCGGGACAGGGGGTGCAATGAGCAGTTCTTC.

V is TRBV3-1 (or the pseudogene TRBV3-2) and J is TRBJ2-7, with 11 bases lining up with TRBD1. V shed 6 bases, J shed 5 bases, and the junction held 9 bases outside the gene matches. The CDR3 spans 15 residues. Per germline, CDR1 LGHDT and CDR2 YNNKEL (reference sequence). The CDR3 loop is CASSRRTGGRNEQYF. The CDR3 region has the DNA TGTGCCAGCAGTCGAAGGACAGGGGGCCGCAACGAGCAGTACTTC.

The chain couples TRBV5-6 to TRBJ1-2; D possibly corresponds to TRBD1 (6 bases). The CDR3 contains 15 residues. Germline CDR1 is SGHDT and CDR2 is YYEEEE. V lost 4 bases to trimming and J lost 4 bases, with 17 bases between them. The CDR3 here is CASSGGSSSSYGYTF. CDR3 bases: TGTGCCAGCAGCGGGGGCAGTTCGAGTAGCTATGGCTACACCTTC.

The V call is TRBV13, the J call TRBJ2-1; TRBD2 might be the D (5 bases). This CDR3 is 14 amino acids long. CDR1 and CDR2 (germline): PRHDT, FYEKMQ (reference sequence). Trimming pared 5 bases from V and 1 base from J, leaving 9 bases between. CDR3 nucleotides: TGTGCCAGCAGCACCGGACTTTCCTACAATGAGCAGTTCTTC. This translates into CASSTGLSYNEQFF. Full variable domain (remainder filled in from reference TRBV13 and TRBJ2-1): AAGVIQSPRHLIKEKRETATLKCYPIPRHDTVYWYQQGPGQDPQFLISFYEKMQSDKGSIPDRFSAQQFSDYHSELNMSSLELGDSALYFCASSTGLSYNEQFFGPGTRLTVL.

The CDR3 bases are TGCAGCGCCGGGACAGGGGGCCCTGAAGCTTTCTTT. Protein: CSAGTGGPEAFF. The chain recombines TRBV29-1 with TRBJ1-1; 12 positions agree with TRBD1. The V gene's germline CDR1 is SQVTM and CDR2 ANQGSEA. The CDR3 consists of 12 residues. Trimming cost V 7 bases and J 6 bases; bases outside gene matches: 3.

V usage is TRBV4-3 and J usage is TRBJ2-7, with D hard to call. From germline, CDR1 is LGHNA and CDR2 YSLEER. The CDR3 covers 14 residues. V was clipped by 0 bases and J by 3 bases, with 9 bases between them. The CDR3 DNA reads as TGCGCCAGCAGCCAAGATTTAGACAACTACGAGCAGTACTTC. This gives the protein CASSQDLDNYEQYF.

The chain combines TRBV24-1 with TRBJ2-7, with 8 bases matching TRBD1. Germline V CDR1 and CDR2: KGHDR, SFDVKD. Germline trimming cut 3 bases from V and 6 bases from J; bases unmatched to any gene: 9. The CDR3 is 15 residues long. As DNA, the CDR3 is TGTGCCACCAGTGATCCAAGGACAGGGAGCGGCGAGCAGTACTTC. Translated: CATSDPRTGSGEQYF.

This chain joins TRBV6-2 or TRBV6-3 and TRBJ2-1; 7 nucleotides line up with TRBD1. The CDR3 extends over 18 amino acids. The V gene's germline CDR1 is MNHEY and CDR2 SVGEGT. Trimming at V came to 2 bases and at J to 7 bases, leaving 17 bases not matched to a gene. Written as DNA, the CDR3 is TGTGCCAGCAGTTACGCGAAGACAGGGTCGGCATGGGAGAATGAGCAGTTCTTC. Translating it yields CASSYAKTGSAWENEQFF.

The V call is TRBV7-9, the J call TRBJ1-6; D ambiguous. Looked up from germline, CDR1 is SEHNR and CDR2 is FQNEAQ (reference sequence). The V end lost 7 bases, the J end lost 7 bases, and 14 bases lay between the germline ends. This CDR3 region has 14 residues. The CDR3 nucleotides are TGTGCCAGCAACGTTGTAGCTAAGAATTCACCCCTCCACTTT. Translated, it gives CASNVVAKNSPLHF.

The chain employs TRBV6-5 and TRBJ2-5, with 7 bases aligning to TRBD1. The trim removed 5 bases at V and 5 bases at J, leaving 5 bases unmatched. The CDR3 consists of 13 residues. CDR1 and CDR2 from the germline V gene are MNHEY and SVGAGI. The CDR3 loop reads CASSRQGRETQYF. The CDR3 DNA reads TGTGCCAGCAGTCGACAGGGACGGGAGACCCAGTACTTC.

This chain uses TRBV7-9 with TRBJ1-4, with 10 bases matching TRBD1. The germline CDR1 and CDR2 sequences are SEHNR and FQNEAQ (reference sequence). Germline trimming cut 4 bases from V and 0 bases from J; bases unmatched to any gene: 11. The CDR3 loop spans 19 amino acids. CDR3 DNA: TGTGCCAGCAGCTCAGACAGGGGGCATAACTATGCAACTAATGAAAAACTGTTTTTT. Amino acid sequence: CASSSDRGHNYATNEKLFF.

This chain connects TRBV6-6 to TRBJ1-1; weak D call: TRBD1 (5 bases). Between the trimmed V and J ends, which lost 7 bases and 0 bases, there was a span of 12 bases. Germline CDR1 is MNHNY and CDR2 is SVGAGI (reference sequence). This CDR3 is built from 14 residues. The DNA for the CDR3 is TGTGCCAGCAACAATAGGGGCATGAACACTGAAGCTTTCTTT. Its translation: CASNNRGMNTEAFF.

The genes are TRBV19 and TRBJ2-2; D unresolved. Trimming shortened V by 6 bases and J by 4 bases, and 9 bases separated the two germline ends. The CDR3 runs 13 residues. Germline loops: CDR1 LNHDA, CDR2 SQIVND (reference sequence). The CDR3 nucleotides are TGTGCCAGTAGACAACATCTCACCGGGGAGCTGTTTTTT. It translates to CASRQHLTGELFF. Looking up the rest from reference TRBV19 and TRBJ2-2 gives the full variable domain: DGGITQSPKYLFRKEGQNVTLSCEQNLNHDAMYWYRQDPGQGLRLIYYSQIVNDFQKGDIAEGYSVSREKKESFPLTVTSAQKNPTAFYLCASRQHLTGELFFGEGSRLTVL.

CDR3 loop: CASSEYPGTLDTGELFF. The CDR3 nucleotides read TGTGCCAGCAGTGAATATCCCGGGACACTCGACACCGGGGAGCTGTTTTTT. J is TRBJ2-2 and V is TRBV25-1; TRBD1 is a possible D gene (6 bases). Trimming took 0 bases from V and 3 from J, leaving 14 bases between them. CDR1 and CDR2 from the germline V gene are MGHDK and SYGVNS. This CDR3 is 17 amino acids long. The whole variable domain, remainder taken from reference TRBV25-1 and TRBJ2-2, is EADIYQTPRYLVIGTGKKITLECSQTMGHDKMYWYQQDPGMELHLIHYSYGVNSTEKGDLSSESTVSRIRTEHFPLTLESARPSHTSQYLCASSEYPGTLDTGELFFGEGSRLTVL.

The chain is built from TRBV19 and TRBJ1-5, with a weak D call TRBD1 (5 bases). V gave up 3 bases and J gave up 2 bases, with 17 bases separating them. The germline V gene has CDR1 LNHDA and CDR2 SQIVND (reference sequence). The length of the CDR3 is 17 residues. CDR3 DNA: TGTGCCAGTAGTATTAATGGGAGGGGCGCGGGCAATCAGCCCCAGCATTTT. Translated, it gives CASSINGRGAGNQPQHF. Full variable domain (rest looked up from reference TRBV19 and TRBJ1-5): DGGITQSPKYLFRKEGQNVTLSCEQNLNHDAMYWYRQDPGQGLRLIYYSQIVNDFQKGDIAEGYSVSREKKESFPLTVTSAQKNPTAFYLCASSINGRGAGNQPQHFGDGTRLSIL.

This chain uses TRBV28 with TRBJ2-7; unclear D gene. Between the trimmed V and J ends, which lost 2 bases and 2 bases, there was a span of 10 bases. CDR3 length equals 14 residues. CDR1 and CDR2 (germline): MDHEN, SYDVKM. CDR3 in amino acids: CASSLRGLTYEQYF. The CDR3 DNA is TGTGCCAGCAGTTTACGAGGCTTGACCTACGAGCAGTACTTC. Complete variable domain (other parts from reference TRBV28 and TRBJ2-7): DVKVTQSSRYLVKRTGEKVFLECVQDMDHENMFWYRQDPGLGLRLIYFSYDVKMKEKGDIPEGYSVSREKKERFSLILESASTNQTSMYLCASSLRGLTYEQYFGPGTRLTVT.

The chain combines TRBV7-2 with TRBJ2-5; TRBD1 is a possible D gene (6 bases). The CDR3 is 15 amino acids. The V gene lost 1 base and the J gene lost 2 bases, with 11 bases spanning the gap. Per the germline V gene, CDR1 is SGHTA and CDR2 is FQGNSA. The CDR3 spells CASSLVAGAQETQYF. CDR3 DNA: TGTGCCAGCAGCTTAGTGGCAGGGGCGCAAGAGACCCAGTACTTC.

This clone was picked up a small number of times. The V and J genes are TRBV5-1 and TRBJ2-3; 9 bases agree with TRBD1. Germline loops: CDR1 SGHRS, CDR2 YFSETQ. CDR3 length equals 14 residues. The junction had 6 bases not matched to a gene; V was cut back by 6 bases and J by 4 bases. The CDR3 DNA reads as TGCGCCAGCACTTGGGACAGGGTGTCAGATACGCAGTATTTT. Translated: CASTWDRVSDTQYF.